The T cell receptor beta chain under discussion was sequenced for a study of blood T cell repertoires in COVID-19. Assay used: immunoSEQ multiplex PCR; TCRdb lists only in-frame clones, some missing. The sample includes hundreds of thousands of clones, 75% to 90% seen only once; the top ten take about 6.9%. The source is a woman in her twenties or thirties with acute COVID-19. Sequencing used PBMCs or T cells enriched from blood (not recorded which).

Here the CDR3 DNA reads TGCGCCAGCAGCCAAGAAGGCCAGGGTGGTAGGACCCAGTACTTC. Translation: CASSQEGQGGRTQYF. The chain uses TRBV4-1 and TRBJ2-5; tentative D call: TRBD1 (5 bases). The CDR3 totals 15 residues. Deletions cut 0 bases from V and 7 bases from J, with 15 bases between. CDR1 is MGHRA, CDR2 YSYEKL, per germline.